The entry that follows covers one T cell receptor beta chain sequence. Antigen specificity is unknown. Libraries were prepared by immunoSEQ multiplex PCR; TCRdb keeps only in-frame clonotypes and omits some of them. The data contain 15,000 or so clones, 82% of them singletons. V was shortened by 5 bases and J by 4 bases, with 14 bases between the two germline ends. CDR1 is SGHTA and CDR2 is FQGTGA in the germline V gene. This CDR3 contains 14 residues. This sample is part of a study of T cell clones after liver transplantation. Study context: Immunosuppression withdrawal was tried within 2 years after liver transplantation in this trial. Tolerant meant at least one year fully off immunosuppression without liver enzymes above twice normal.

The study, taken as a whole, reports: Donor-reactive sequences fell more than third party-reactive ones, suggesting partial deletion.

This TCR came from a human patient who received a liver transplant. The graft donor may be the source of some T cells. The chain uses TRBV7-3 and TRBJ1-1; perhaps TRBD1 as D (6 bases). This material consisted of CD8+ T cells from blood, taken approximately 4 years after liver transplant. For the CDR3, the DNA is TGTGCCAGCAGCCATGGGGGGGCGAGCACTGAAGCTTTCTTT. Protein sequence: CASSHGGASTEAFF.